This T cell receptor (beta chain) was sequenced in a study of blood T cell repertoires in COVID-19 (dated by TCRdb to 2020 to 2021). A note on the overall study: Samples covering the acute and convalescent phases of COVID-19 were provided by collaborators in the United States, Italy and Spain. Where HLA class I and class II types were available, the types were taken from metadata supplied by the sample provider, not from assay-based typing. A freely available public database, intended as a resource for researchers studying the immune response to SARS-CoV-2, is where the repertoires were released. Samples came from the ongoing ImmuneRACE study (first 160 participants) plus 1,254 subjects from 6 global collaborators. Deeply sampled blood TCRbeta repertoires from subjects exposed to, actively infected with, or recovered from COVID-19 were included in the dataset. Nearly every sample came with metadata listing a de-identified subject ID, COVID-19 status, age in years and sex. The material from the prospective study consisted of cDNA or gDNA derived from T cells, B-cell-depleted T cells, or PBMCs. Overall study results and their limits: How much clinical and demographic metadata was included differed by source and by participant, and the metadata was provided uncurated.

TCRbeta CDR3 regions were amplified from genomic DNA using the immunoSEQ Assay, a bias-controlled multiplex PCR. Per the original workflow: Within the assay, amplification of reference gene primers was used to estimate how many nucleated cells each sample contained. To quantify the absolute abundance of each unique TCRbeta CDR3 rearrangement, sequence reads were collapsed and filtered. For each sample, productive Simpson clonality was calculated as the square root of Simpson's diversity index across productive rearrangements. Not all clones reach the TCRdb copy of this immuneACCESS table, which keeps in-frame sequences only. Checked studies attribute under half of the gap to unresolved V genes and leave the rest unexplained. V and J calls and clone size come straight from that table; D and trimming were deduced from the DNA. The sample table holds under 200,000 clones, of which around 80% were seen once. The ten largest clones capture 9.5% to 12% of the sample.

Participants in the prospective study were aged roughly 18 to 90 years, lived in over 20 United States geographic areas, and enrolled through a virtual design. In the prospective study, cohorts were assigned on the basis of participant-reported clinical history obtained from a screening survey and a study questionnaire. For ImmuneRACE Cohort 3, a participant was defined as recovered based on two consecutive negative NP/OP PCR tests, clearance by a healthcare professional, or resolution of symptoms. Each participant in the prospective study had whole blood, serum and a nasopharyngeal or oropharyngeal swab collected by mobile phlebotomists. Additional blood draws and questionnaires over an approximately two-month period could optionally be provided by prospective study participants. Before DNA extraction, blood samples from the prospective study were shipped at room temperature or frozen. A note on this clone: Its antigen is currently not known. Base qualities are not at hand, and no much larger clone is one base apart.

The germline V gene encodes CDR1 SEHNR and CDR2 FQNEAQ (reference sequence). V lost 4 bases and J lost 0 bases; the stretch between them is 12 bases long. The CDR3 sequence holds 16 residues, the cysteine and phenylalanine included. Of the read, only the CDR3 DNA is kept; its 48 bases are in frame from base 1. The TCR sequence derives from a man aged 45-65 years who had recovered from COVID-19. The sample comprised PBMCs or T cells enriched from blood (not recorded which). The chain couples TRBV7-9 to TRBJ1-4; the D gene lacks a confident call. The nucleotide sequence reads TGTGCCAGCAGCTCCTGGTCAGGTGCAACTAATGAAAAACTGTTTTTT. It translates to CASSSWSGATNEKLFF.